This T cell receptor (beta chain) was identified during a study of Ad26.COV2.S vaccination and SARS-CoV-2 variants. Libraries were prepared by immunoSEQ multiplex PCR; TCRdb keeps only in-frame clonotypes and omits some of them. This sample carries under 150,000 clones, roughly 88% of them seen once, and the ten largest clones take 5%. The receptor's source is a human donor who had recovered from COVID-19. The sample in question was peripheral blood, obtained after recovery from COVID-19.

The CDR3 nucleotides are TGTGCCAGCAGCGCTAGGGGACACAGCACCGGGGAGCTGTTTTTT. Amino acids: CASSARGHSTGELFF. J is TRBJ2-2 and V is TRBV9; the D gene is possibly TRBD1 (6 bases). The CDR3 runs 15 residues. The V gene lost 3 bases and the J gene lost 4 bases, with 13 bases spanning the gap. The germline V gene has CDR1 SGDLS and CDR2 YYNGEE.